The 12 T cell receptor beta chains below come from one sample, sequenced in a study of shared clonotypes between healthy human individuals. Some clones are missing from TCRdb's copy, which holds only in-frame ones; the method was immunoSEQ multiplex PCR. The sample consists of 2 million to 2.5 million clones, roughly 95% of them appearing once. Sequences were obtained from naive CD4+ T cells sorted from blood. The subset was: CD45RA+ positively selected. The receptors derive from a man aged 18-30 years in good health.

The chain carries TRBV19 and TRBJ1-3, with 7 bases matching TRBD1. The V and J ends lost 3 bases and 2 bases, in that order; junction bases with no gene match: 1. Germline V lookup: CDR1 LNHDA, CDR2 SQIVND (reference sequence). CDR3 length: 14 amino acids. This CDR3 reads CASSMGQPGNTIYF. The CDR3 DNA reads TGTGCCAGTAGTATGGGACAGCCTGGAAACACCATATATTTT.

This CDR3 is CATSRAGSSNQPQHF. The DNA for the CDR3 is TGTGCCACCAGCAGAGCAGGGAGTAGCAATCAGCCCCAGCATTTT. This chain uses TRBV15 with TRBJ1-5; tentatively, D is TRBD1 (5 bases). This CDR3 spans 15 amino acids. Germline loops: CDR1 LNHNV, CDR2 YYDKDF (reference sequence). Deletions cut 1 base from V and 0 bases from J, with 7 bases between.

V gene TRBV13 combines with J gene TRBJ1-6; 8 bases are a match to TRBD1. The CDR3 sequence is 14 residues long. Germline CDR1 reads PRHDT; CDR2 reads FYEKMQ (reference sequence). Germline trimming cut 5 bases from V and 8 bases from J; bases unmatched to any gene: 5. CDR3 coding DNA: TGTGCCAGCAGCAAAGACAGGGGTGATTCACCCCTCCACTTT. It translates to CASSKDRGDSPLHF. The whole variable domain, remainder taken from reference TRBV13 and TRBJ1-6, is AAGVIQSPRHLIKEKRETATLKCYPIPRHDTVYWYQQGPGQDPQFLISFYEKMQSDKGSIPDRFSAQQFSDYHSELNMSSLELGDSALYFCASSKDRGDSPLHFGNGTRLTVT.

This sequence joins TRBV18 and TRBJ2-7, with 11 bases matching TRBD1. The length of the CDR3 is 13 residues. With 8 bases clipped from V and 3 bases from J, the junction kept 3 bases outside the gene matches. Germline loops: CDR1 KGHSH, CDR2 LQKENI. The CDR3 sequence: CASQGQGDYEQYF. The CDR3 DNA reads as TGTGCCAGCCAGGGACAGGGGGACTACGAGCAGTACTTC.

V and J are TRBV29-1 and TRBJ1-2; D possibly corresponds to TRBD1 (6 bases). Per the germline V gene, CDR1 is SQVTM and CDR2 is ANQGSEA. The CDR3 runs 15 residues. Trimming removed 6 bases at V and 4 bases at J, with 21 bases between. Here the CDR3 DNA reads TGCAGCGTCTCGCCCCTACGGGGGACAATCTATGGCTACACCTTC. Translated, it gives CSVSPLRGTIYGYTF.

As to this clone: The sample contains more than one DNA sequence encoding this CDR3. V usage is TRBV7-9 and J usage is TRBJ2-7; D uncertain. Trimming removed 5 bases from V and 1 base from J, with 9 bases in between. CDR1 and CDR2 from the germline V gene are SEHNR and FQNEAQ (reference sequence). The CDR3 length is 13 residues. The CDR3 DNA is TGTGCCAGCAGCCTGACACCGTCCTACGAGCAGTACTTC. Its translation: CASSLTPSYEQYF.

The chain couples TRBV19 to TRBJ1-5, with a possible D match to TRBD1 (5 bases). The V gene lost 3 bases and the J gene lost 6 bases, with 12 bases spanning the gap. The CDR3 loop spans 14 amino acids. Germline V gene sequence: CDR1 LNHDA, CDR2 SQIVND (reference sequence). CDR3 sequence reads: CASSMGKGPQPQHF. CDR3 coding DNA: TGTGCCAGTAGTATGGGGAAGGGGCCTCAGCCCCAGCATTTT.

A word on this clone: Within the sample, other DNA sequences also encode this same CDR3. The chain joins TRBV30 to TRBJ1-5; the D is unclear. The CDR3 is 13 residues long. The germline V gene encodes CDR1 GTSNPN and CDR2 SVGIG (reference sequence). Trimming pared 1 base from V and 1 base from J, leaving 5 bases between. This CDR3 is CAWSDNSNQPQHF. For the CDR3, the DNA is TGTGCCTGGAGTGATAACAGCAATCAGCCCCAGCATTTT.

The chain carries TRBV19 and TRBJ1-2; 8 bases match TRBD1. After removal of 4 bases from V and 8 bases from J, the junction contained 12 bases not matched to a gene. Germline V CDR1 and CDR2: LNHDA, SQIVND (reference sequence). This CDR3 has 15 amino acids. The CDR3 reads CASSTVDRGSGGYTF. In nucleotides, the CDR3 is TGTGCCAGTAGTACCGTCGACAGGGGATCAGGAGGCTACACCTTC.

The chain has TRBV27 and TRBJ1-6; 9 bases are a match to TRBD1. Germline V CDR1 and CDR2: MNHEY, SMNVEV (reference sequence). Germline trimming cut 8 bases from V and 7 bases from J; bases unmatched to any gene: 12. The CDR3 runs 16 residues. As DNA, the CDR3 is TGTGCCAGCCTACCAAGCTGGACAGGGGAAAATTCACCCCTCCACTTT. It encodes CASLPSWTGENSPLHF.

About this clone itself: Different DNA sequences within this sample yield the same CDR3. The CDR3 is CASSGTSGYYEQYF. DNA of the CDR3: TGTGCCAGCAGTGGCACTAGCGGATACTACGAGCAGTACTTC. The chain joins TRBV6-1 to TRBJ2-7, with 8 bases that match TRBD2. This CDR3 contains 14 residues. The V and J ends lost 4 bases and 3 bases, in that order; junction bases with no gene match: 5. The V gene's germline CDR1 is MNHNS and CDR2 SASEGT.

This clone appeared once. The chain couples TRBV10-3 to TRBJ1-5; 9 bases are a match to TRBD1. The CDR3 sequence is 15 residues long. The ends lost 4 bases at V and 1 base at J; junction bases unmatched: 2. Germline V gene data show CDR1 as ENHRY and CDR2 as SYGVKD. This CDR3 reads CAISGQGGSNQPQHF. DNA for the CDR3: TGTGCCATCAGTGGACAGGGGGGAAGCAATCAGCCCCAGCATTTT.